This T cell receptor beta chain came from a study of blood T cell repertoires in COVID-19 (dated by TCRdb to the early 2020s). Broadly, across the study: Collaborator samples came from the United States, Italy and Spain and covered acute and convalescent phases of COVID-19. The prospective study material was composed of cDNA or gDNA derived from T cells, B-cell-depleted T cells, or PBMCs. Subjects who had been exposed to COVID-19, were actively infected with it, or had recovered from it provided the deeply sampled blood TCRbeta repertoires that made up the dataset. The repertoires were released in a freely available public database meant as a resource for research on the immune response to SARS-CoV-2. Samples came from the ongoing ImmuneRACE study (first 160 participants) plus 1,254 subjects from 6 global collaborators. A de-identified subject ID, COVID-19 status, age in years and sex were almost always included in the sample metadata. Where HLA class I and class II types were available, the types were taken from metadata supplied by the sample provider, not from assay-based typing. The paper's findings and limits, for the study overall: Clinical and demographic metadata were provided uncurated, with the amount varying by source and participant.

To note about this clone: What this receptor recognizes is not known. The input lacks base qualities; no much larger clone sits a single base away.

The immunoSEQ Assay, a bias-controlled multiplex PCR, was used to amplify TCRbeta CDR3 regions from genomic DNA. As for the original processing: Nucleated cell counts per sample were estimated from amplification of reference gene primers within the assay. To quantify the absolute abundance of each unique TCRbeta CDR3 rearrangement, sequence reads were collapsed and filtered. For each sample, productive Simpson clonality was calculated as the square root of Simpson's diversity index across productive rearrangements. Held by TCRdb, this immuneACCESS table contains in-frame sequences only and omits some clones. Under half of the omission traces to an unresolved V gene where checked; the cause of the rest is unknown. V, J and clone size derive from that table, while D and trimming were established from the DNA sequence. The sample data list about 130,000 clones, and about 85% of these were observed just once. The leading ten clones occupy approximately 5.2% of the sample.

In Seattle, one collaborating source enrolled patients while the infection was active and tracked those patients longitudinally over the course of disease. Whole blood was collected in K2EDTA tubes by collaborating institutions according to the institutions' own protocols. For TCRbeta analysis, collaborators shipped samples as frozen whole blood, isolated PBMCs, or DNA extracted from either of those sample types. The cysteine opens and the phenylalanine closes a CDR3 of 15 amino acids. Only CDR3 DNA is held: 45 bases, read in frame from base 1. The germline ends are 9 bases apart after V is trimmed by 3 bases and J by 3 bases. CDR1 and CDR2 were assigned from the germline V gene as MGHRA and YSYEKL.

The source is a woman in her 70s with COVID-19, enrolled during active disease. The sequenced sample was peripheral blood. The chain was built from TRBV4-1 and TRBJ1-6; no D gene can be assigned with confidence. This receptor carries the CDR3 CASSQQEDYNSPLHF. In nucleotide form, the sequence is TGCGCCAGCAGCCAGCAAGAGGACTATAATTCACCCCTCCACTTT.